One sample yielded the 5 T cell receptor beta chains listed below, sequenced in a study of regulatory T cells in long-lasting Graves disease. As for time point: persistent/refractory GD, antithyroid drugs over 5 years with positive TRAb. From RNA extracted from PBMCs, the TCR library was made. The TCR beta library used iRepertoire HTBI primers with Arm-PCR amplification of CDR3. In TCRdb, the multiplex PCR reads were re-called with MiXCR into one record per CDR3 protein. The table has roughly 450,000 distinct CDR3 sequences, less than 25% seen once. The sequenced sample was peripheral blood mononuclear cells (PBMCs), obtained when the disease was refractory, from a patient treated with antithyroid drugs. The receptors originated from a female donor with Graves disease.

The rearrangement links TRBV3-1 to TRBJ1-6; 9 bases line up with TRBD1. CDR3 length: 16 residues. J gave up 7 bases and V 4 bases, and 8 bases lay outside the gene matches. In germline, CDR1 is LGHDT, CDR2 YNNKEL (reference sequence). The CDR3: CASSLGTGIYNSPLHF. The CDR3 bases are TGTGCCAGCAGCCTCGGGACAGGGATTTACAATTCACCCCTCCACTTT. Variable domain in full (rest from reference TRBV3-1 and TRBJ1-6): DTAVSQTPKYLVTQMGNDKSIKCEQNLGHDTMYWYKQDSKKFLKIMFSYNNKELIINETVPNRFSPKSPDKAHLNLHINSLELGDSAVYFCASSLGTGIYNSPLHFGNGTRLTVT.

This clonotype was observed a handful of times. This chain links TRBV28 with TRBJ2-6; 9 bases agree with TRBD2. The CDR3 loop spans 16 amino acids. In germline, CDR1 is MDHEN, CDR2 SYDVKM. With V trimmed by 6 bases and J by 2 bases, 5 bases remained unmatched. CDR3: CASRDLAGAGANVLTF. The CDR3 DNA reads as TGTGCCAGCAGGGACTTAGCGGGAGCTGGGGCCAACGTCCTGACTTTC.

The chain is built from TRBV6-9 and TRBJ1-3; no firm D call. With 3 bases removed from V and 2 bases from J, the gap between germline ends came to 11 bases. CDR3 length: 15 amino acids. Germline values: CDR1 MNHGY, CDR2 SVAAGI. In nucleotides, the CDR3 is TGTGCCAGCAGTTACGCAGCATATACTGGAAACACCATATATTTT. This codes for CASSYAAYTGNTIYF.

The chain uses TRBV29-1 and TRBJ1-2; 12 bases line up with TRBD1. From germline, CDR1 is SQVTM and CDR2 ANQGSEA. The V gene end was trimmed by 6 bases and the J gene end by 8 bases; junction bases not matched to a gene: 16. This CDR3 is built from 16 residues. DNA for the CDR3: TGCAGCGTCGTTTCCCGGGACAGGGGGCATCAGGGGGGCTACACCTTC. As protein: CSVVSRDRGHQGGYTF.

This chain links TRBV10-2 with TRBJ1-5, with D unclear. The V gene's germline CDR1 is WSHSY and CDR2 SAAADI. The CDR3 covers 14 residues. Trimming removed 0 bases at V and 3 bases at J, with 6 bases between. The CDR3 reads CASSESGNNQPQHF. The CDR3 region has the DNA TGCGCCAGCAGTGAGTCGGGGAACAATCAGCCCCAGCATTTT.